One sample yielded the 9 T cell receptor beta chains listed below, sequenced in a study of blood T cell repertoires in COVID-19. Clones were sequenced by immunoSEQ multiplex PCR, and TCRdb holds only the in-frame ones, with some missing. Among 80,000 to 95,000 clones listed, 87% were seen once. The sample comprised peripheral blood. The source is a woman in her fifties or sixties with active or convalescent COVID-19.

This clone appeared a few times. This rearrangement joins TRBV9 to TRBJ1-1; tentatively, D is TRBD1 (5 bases). V lost 3 bases and J 1 base, leaving 10 bases between the germline ends. This CDR3 has 14 amino acids. CDR1 is SGDLS and CDR2 is YYNGEE in the germline V gene. CDR3 residues: CASSADTGNTEAFF. In DNA form, the CDR3 reads TGTGCCAGCAGCGCCGATACAGGGAACACTGAAGCTTTCTTT.

This chain connects TRBV30 to TRBJ1-5; D gene unclear. Between the trimmed V and J ends, which lost 5 bases and 4 bases, there was a span of 18 bases. Germline assignment: CDR1 GTSNPN and CDR2 SVGIG (reference sequence). CDR3 length equals 15 residues. The CDR3 DNA sequence: TGTGCCTGGGACGTAGGGCGGGCGCGAAATCAGCCCCAGCATTTT. Translating gives CAWDVGRARNQPQHF. The full variable domain, completed using reference TRBV30 and TRBJ1-5, is SQTIHQWPATLVQPVGSPLSLECTVEGTSNPNLYWYRQAAGRGLQLLFYSVGIGQISSEVPQNLSASRPQDRQFILSSKKLLLSDSGFYLCAWDVGRARNQPQHFGDGTRLSIL.

CDR3 DNA sequence: TGTGCCAGCAGCTTACGCGGGGGGAATACGCAGTATTTT. This translates into CASSLRGGNTQYF. The chain is built from TRBV11-3 and TRBJ2-3, with 8 bases identical to TRBD2. Germline CDR1 reads SGHNT; CDR2 reads YENEEA. CDR3 size: 13 residues. Losses at the gene ends were 2 bases for V and 7 bases for J; bases not matched to a gene: 2.

The chain uses TRBV7-9 and TRBJ1-6; 9 bases are a match to TRBD1. Germline trimming cut 5 bases from V and 14 bases from J; bases unmatched to any gene: 10. Germline CDR1 is SEHNR and CDR2 is FQNEAQ (reference sequence). The length of the CDR3 is 14 residues. The CDR3 DNA reads TGTGCCAGCAGCCGGGACAGGGCTAGGGGGACCCTCCACTTT. Translating gives CASSRDRARGTLHF.

This chain joins TRBV19 and TRBJ2-3, with D possibly being TRBD1 (6 bases). The CDR3 loop spans 14 amino acids. Germline CDR1 reads LNHDA; CDR2 reads SQIVND (reference sequence). Trimming took 4 bases from V and 3 from J, leaving 11 bases between them. The CDR3 DNA reads as TGTGCCAGTAGTACGAGGGGGAGTACAGATACGCAGTATTTT. Protein: CASSTRGSTDTQYF.

The rearrangement uses TRBV7-8 and TRBJ2-3, with TRBD2 matching 9 bases. This CDR3 contains 13 residues. CDR1 and CDR2 (germline): SGHVS, FQNEAQ. The CDR3 reads CVTERGEADTQYF. CDR3 sequence (DNA): TGTGTTACGGAGCGGGGGGAAGCAGATACGCAGTATTTT.

The V gene is TRBV29-1, the J gene TRBJ2-7, with D maybe TRBD1 (6 bases). Germline V gives CDR1 SQVTM, CDR2 ANQGSEA. CDR3 length equals 13 residues. Trimming took 3 bases from V and 7 from J, leaving 16 bases between them. CDR3 sequence: CSVDGPGVEEQYF. In nucleotides, the CDR3 is TGCAGCGTTGATGGCCCAGGGGTGGAGGAGCAGTACTTC.

CDR3 coding DNA: TGTGCCAGCAGCCGACAGGGGAGTTCGAACACTGAAGCTTTCTTT. This codes for CASSRQGSSNTEAFF. The chain combines TRBV5-6 with TRBJ1-1; TRBD1 matches 8 bases. The CDR3 loop spans 15 amino acids. The germline CDR1 and CDR2 sequences are SGHDT and YYEEEE. The J segment lost 1 base and the V segment lost 4 bases, leaving 6 bases of the junction unmatched.

The chain employs TRBV7-2 and TRBJ1-5; D remains ambiguous. V was shortened by 3 bases and J by 7 bases, with 10 bases between the two germline ends. This CDR3 contains 13 residues. Germline CDR1 SGHTA, CDR2 FQGNSA. CDR3: CASSFSGGQPQHF. CDR3 coding DNA: TGTGCCAGCAGCTTTTCAGGAGGCCAGCCCCAGCATTTT.